Below are 19 T cell receptor beta chains sequenced from a single sample in a study of cytomegalovirus exposure and HLA in healthy donors (dated by TCRdb to the late 2010s). The method was the immunoSEQ multiplex PCR assay. A mixture of 60 forward primers for TCR Vbeta segments and 13 reverse primers for TCR Jbeta segments was used in the multiplex PCR. This immuneACCESS table, as held by TCRdb, lists in-frame sequences with V and J called but not all clones. Of the missing ones, under half trace to an unresolved V gene in checked studies; the others have no known cause. The sample table records about 130,000 clones; about 82% of these occur just once. The top ten clonotypes cover 4.5% to 5% of the sample. Material: PBMCs. Source of these receptors: a young man in good health.

This rearrangement joins TRBV5-4 to TRBJ1-2; 7 bases map to TRBD1. The junction had 7 bases not matched to a gene; V was cut back by 4 bases and J by 4 bases. This CDR3 region has 14 residues. Germline loops: CDR1 SGHNT, CDR2 YYREEE (reference sequence). In DNA, the CDR3 is TGTGCCAGCAGCCCTCCGGGACAGATCTATGGCTACACCTTC. Translating it yields CASSPPGQIYGYTF.

This clone was counted a few times. This sequence joins TRBV9 and TRBJ2-7; 11 nucleotides align to TRBD2. CDR1 is SGDLS, CDR2 YYNGEE, per germline. The V segment lost 3 bases and the J segment 0 bases; nucleotides outside the gene matches: 2. The CDR3 runs to 15 residues. CDR3 bases: TGTGCCAGCAGCGCGACTAGCGGGATCTCCTACGAGCAGTACTTC. It codes for CASSATSGISYEQYF.

Only a few counts were recorded for this clone. The chain recombines TRBV29-1 with TRBJ2-1; perhaps TRBD2 as D (6 bases). This CDR3 is 15 amino acids long. V was pared by 3 bases and J by 7 bases, with 19 bases between. The germline V gene has CDR1 SQVTM and CDR2 ANQGSEA. The CDR3 loop is CSVDGTARFTNEQFF. The CDR3 DNA follows: TGCAGCGTTGACGGGACTGCCAGATTTACGAATGAGCAGTTCTTC.

V and J are TRBV19 and TRBJ1-1; TRBD1 might be the D (6 bases). The CDR3 has 17 amino acids. Trimming shortened V by 6 bases and J by 1 base, and 21 bases separated the two germline ends. Per the germline V gene, CDR1 is LNHDA and CDR2 is SQIVND (reference sequence). For the CDR3, the DNA is TGTGCCAGTAGGACAGCGGGGGGCCTTACCCCGAACACTGAAGCTTTCTTT. Translation gives CASRTAGGLTPNTEAFF. Full variable domain (missing parts from reference TRBV19 and TRBJ1-1): DGGITQSPKYLFRKEGQNVTLSCEQNLNHDAMYWYRQDPGQGLRLIYYSQIVNDFQKGDIAEGYSVSREKKESFPLTVTSAQKNPTAFYLCASRTAGGLTPNTEAFFGQGTRLTVV.

The chain carries TRBV18 and TRBJ2-4; weak D call: TRBD2 (5 bases). V was pared by 5 bases and J by 0 bases, with 8 bases between. The germline CDR1 and CDR2 sequences are KGHSH and LQKENI. The CDR3 has 14 residues. CDR3 protein: CASSAGVAKNIQYF. CDR3 DNA: TGTGCCAGCTCAGCCGGGGTAGCCAAAAACATTCAGTACTTC. Drawing the rest from reference TRBV18 and TRBJ2-4, the complete variable domain is NAGVMQNPRHLVRRRGQEARLRCSPMKGHSHVYWYRQLPEEGLKFMVYLQKENIIDESGMPKERFSAEFPKEGPSILRIQQVVRGDSAAYFCASSAGVAKNIQYFGAGTRLSVL.

The chain is built from TRBV20-1 and TRBJ1-5; no definite D call. Germline CDR1 reads DFQATT; CDR2 reads SNEGSKA (reference sequence). The CDR3 is made up of 10 amino acids. Trimming removed 6 bases at V and 6 bases at J, with 6 bases between. CDR3 residues: CSAGSQPQHF. The CDR3 DNA sequence: TGCAGTGCAGGGAGTCAGCCCCAGCATTTT.

This clone showed up just a few times. The rearrangement links TRBV4-3 to TRBJ2-1; maybe TRBD2 (6 bases). CDR3 length: 15 amino acids. V was pared by 4 bases and J by 9 bases, with 19 bases between. The germline CDR1 and CDR2 sequences are LGHNA and YSLEER. This CDR3 reads CASSPERVFSFEQFF. Here the CDR3 DNA reads TGCGCCAGCAGCCCGGAGCGGGTCTTCTCATTTGAGCAGTTCTTC.

This clone was seen only once. V and J are TRBV7-3 and TRBJ2-7; TRBD1 matches at 7 bases. CDR1 and CDR2 (germline): SGHTA, FQGTGA. The V gene end was trimmed by 4 bases and the J gene end by 7 bases; junction bases not matched to a gene: 13. This CDR3 is 15 amino acids long. CDR3 in amino acids: CASSSTGTAPLEQYF. The DNA for the CDR3 is TGTGCCAGCAGCTCCACCGGGACAGCGCCCTTGGAGCAGTACTTC.

The genes are TRBV27 and TRBJ2-5; possible D gene TRBD1, 6 bases. The tail of the sequence fits TRBJ2-7 better, so the J call may be wrong. Germline CDR1 reads MNHEY; CDR2 reads SMNVEV (reference sequence). CDR3 length equals 14 residues. This chain's CDR3 is CASSLSGQAYEQYF. The CDR3 DNA reads as TGTGCCAGCAGTTTATCGGGACAAGCCTACGAGCAGTACTTC.

This clone was detected only a few times. The V and J genes are TRBV6-5 and TRBJ1-5, with D hard to call. Trimming shortened V by 3 bases and J by 5 bases, and 5 bases separated the two germline ends. The CDR3 is 12 residues long. Germline CDR1 and CDR2: MNHEY and SVGAGI. The CDR3 nucleotides read TGTGCCAGCAGTTATCGGGATCAGCCCCAGCATTTT. It specifies CASSYRDQPQHF.

The chain recombines TRBV5-4 with TRBJ1-6, with 8 bases that match TRBD1. Germline values: CDR1 SGHNT, CDR2 YYREEE (reference sequence). The CDR3 length is 15 residues. The V and J ends lost 4 bases and 7 bases, in that order; junction bases with no gene match: 7. CDR3 nucleotides: TGTGCCAGCAGCCACAGAACAGGGGGGAATTCACCCCTCCACTTT. This translates into CASSHRTGGNSPLHF.

The sample holds one count of this clone. The gene calls are TRBV6-5 and TRBJ1-5, with D uncertain. V lost 8 bases and J 4 bases, leaving 12 bases between the germline ends. This CDR3 is 13 amino acids long. Germline-derived CDR1 and CDR2 are MNHEY and SVGAGI. CDR3 sequence: CASDKNENQPQHF. The CDR3, as DNA: TGTGCCAGCGACAAAAACGAGAATCAGCCCCAGCATTTT.

CDR3 in amino acids: CASSIDAGMTYNEQFF. In DNA, the CDR3 is TGTGCCAGTAGTATAGACGCAGGGATGACCTACAATGAGCAGTTCTTC. The chain carries TRBV19 and TRBJ2-1; TRBD1 might be the D (5 bases). The CDR3 is 16 residues long. Germline CDR1 reads LNHDA; CDR2 reads SQIVND (reference sequence). The V and J ends lost 0 bases and 2 bases respectively, with 11 bases between them.

The chain employs TRBV5-4 and TRBJ2-3; D may be TRBD2 (7 bases). This CDR3 is 15 amino acids long. CDR1 is SGHNT and CDR2 is YYREEE in the germline V gene (reference sequence). Trimming removed 10 bases at V and 0 bases at J, with 18 bases between. The CDR3 coding sequence is TGTGCCGCCAGCTTTGGGGGGGCGAGCACAGATACGCAGTATTTT. This encodes CAASFGGASTDTQYF.

The genes are TRBV10-1 and TRBJ2-3; D remains ambiguous. CDR3 length equals 14 residues. Per the germline V gene, CDR1 is WNHNN and CDR2 is SYGVQD (reference sequence). The ends were cut back, 3 bases at V and 6 bases at J, with 13 bases in the middle. The CDR3 sequence: CASSEKLGLDTQYF. The CDR3 DNA sequence: TGCGCCAGCAGTGAAAAGCTAGGATTGGATACGCAGTATTTT.

The rearrangement joins TRBV7-6 to TRBJ2-7; perhaps TRBD1 as D (6 bases). This CDR3 is 16 amino acids long. Trimming left V 4 bases short and J 1 base short, with 17 bases between. Germline V CDR1 and CDR2: SGHVS, FNYEAQ. The CDR3 region has the DNA TGTGCCAGCAGCTCAGATCCCCGACAGGTTTCCTACGAGCAGTACTTC. It encodes CASSSDPRQVSYEQYF.

V usage is TRBV11-2 and J usage is TRBJ2-7, with D hard to call. The V end was cut by 1 base, the J end by 1 base, with 2 bases between. This CDR3 is built from 12 residues. CDR1 and CDR2 from the germline V gene are SGHAT and FQNNGV. The CDR3 spells CASSLASYEQYF. DNA of the CDR3: TGTGCCAGCAGCTTAGCGTCCTACGAGCAGTACTTC.

The count of this clone is one. This chain uses TRBV6-1 with TRBJ2-1; 8 nucleotides agree with TRBD2. The CDR3 spans 15 residues. Germline CDR1 and CDR2: MNHNS and SASEGT. The trim removed 5 bases at V and 4 bases at J, leaving 7 bases unmatched. The DNA for the CDR3 is TGTGCCAGCAGTTCCCTAGCGGGCGGGTACAATGAGCAGTTCTTC. It specifies CASSSLAGGYNEQFF.

This chain links TRBV27 with TRBJ2-7, with D possibly matching TRBD2 (6 bases). The CDR3 is made up of 12 amino acids. The V and J ends lost 11 bases and 0 bases respectively, with 11 bases between them. The germline gives CDR1 MNHEY, CDR2 SMNVEV (reference sequence). The DNA for the CDR3 is TGTGCCTCCGGAGGGGTCTCCTACGAGCAGTACTTC. Its translation is CASGGVSYEQYF.